This TCR beta chain is drawn from a study of neoadjuvant anti-PD-1 for oral cavity cancer. The data were produced by immunoSEQ multiplex PCR, yet TCRdb's version contains in-frame clones alone and is incomplete. Counted here are about 14,000 clones, more than 65% occurring once; the ten biggest clones make up about 2.8%. Notes on this clone: Its specificity is unknown.

J gave up 6 bases and V 4 bases, and 8 bases lay outside the gene matches. CDR1 is SNHLY, CDR2 FYNNEI, per germline. This CDR3 spans 15 amino acids. Points from the study as a whole: Pretreatment Treg/Th17 ratio correlated inversely with post-treatment tumor clonality.

Specimen: PBMCs, collected before nivolumab (anti-PD-1) treatment. The TCR comes from a person between 40 and 85 years old with oral cavity squamous cell carcinoma. The chain joins TRBV2 to TRBJ1-5; 8 bases fit TRBD1. The CDR3 spells CASSGQGQGGQPQHF. CDR3 nucleotide sequence: TGTGCCAGCAGTGGGCAAGGACAGGGTGGTCAGCCCCAGCATTTT.